This is a list of T cell receptor beta chains from one sample in a study of response to subunit inactivated influenza vaccine. TCRdb fed the RT-PCR reads into MiXCR, producing one record per CDR3 protein. This table holds approximately 520,000 distinct CDR3 sequences, more than 15% found once. The material was CD4+ T cells sorted from PBMCs, obtained roughly 24 months after vaccination. Every receptor here comes from a man in his fifties or sixties who received an inactivated influenza vaccine. The conserved cysteine and the conserved F or W are not part of the CDR3 here. The size field is filled for only some rows; it gives once, few, many or a size class.

v_gene	abundance	CDR3aa
TRBV5-1	few	ASSSEGWGTEAF
TRBV4-3	few	ASSPIAGGVGELF
TRBV29-1	-	SVGGSGSGANVLT
TRBV2	-	ASSSSNGRGY
TRBV20-1	-	SAGDRGRTSGPNEQF
TRBV29-1	many	STASDTQY
TRBV18	many	ATARQAISYEQY
TRBV29-1	few	SVEYNYGYT
TRBV7-2	few	ASSLGLGRGDTQY
TRBV5-1	-	ASTLGGQPASTDTQY
TRBV6-1	-	ASSRDTREKLF
TRBV11-2	-	ASSLRDNRPETQY
TRBV5-1	-	ASSLDGTGSSYEQY
TRBV7-2	-	ASSPTKETQY
TRBV6-1	few	ASSPAGGPPFYEQY
TRBV6-1	-	ASRRTGSSYGYT
TRBV11-1	few	ASTTMLGEFAGANVLT
TRBV7-2	-	ASRKEHPGGAF
TRBV5-1	-	ASSLVAGSIYEQY
TRBV5-1	-	ASSLGAGFSSYNEQF
TRBV28	-	ASSLGQVFNEQF
TRBV28	many	ASSLMIADRGRNQPQH
TRBV9	many	ASSVDPGSPLH
TRBV20-1	-	SASPRGESDEQY
TRBV9	few	ASSVAYLAGGPYEQF
TRBV4-3	-	ASSQDLGGTGFLFGYT
TRBV30	few	AWSVSGFIAF
TRBV7-2	-	ASSSTGGVRAF
TRBV6-5	-	ASSYRLGRSYGYT
TRBV7-6	-	ASSHSTVTYEQY
TRBV28	-	ASSGGRAMDEQF
TRBV11-3	-	ASSAYHSYNEQF
TRBV20-1	few	SATPYQETQY
TRBV12-3/TRBV12-4	few	ASSLTTGHQPQH
TRBV29-1	many	SVAVRISDRDEQY
TRBV20-1	-	SARRRSALNEQF
TRBV7-9	-	ASSRTGGHYGYT
TRBV29-1	many	SVETGYEQY
TRBV10-3	few	AISGGTKSTNEKLF
TRBV3-1	few	ASSSMSRNTGELF
TRBV6-2/TRBV6-3	-	ASAVTLLRTEAF
TRBV9	few	ASSVDWDSLGEQY
TRBV4-3	few	ASSQDRTGNTIY
TRBV24-1	-	ATSDGHNNEQF
TRBV7-2	-	ASSLGTQEWNEQF
TRBV11-2	-	ASSPGTASYNEQF
TRBV24-1	once	ATSDRWREMNTEAF
TRBV7-9	-	ASSLAGTGGF
TRBV5-1	-	ASSTRQGGETQY
TRBV24-1	few	ATSDLRGQGAQADEQF
TRBV24-1	-	ATSDWDRGLNEQF
TRBV20-1	few	SAVGPADYGYT
TRBV5-1	many	ASSLDVNTEAF
TRBV6-5	few	ASRAPTYEQY
TRBV5-1	-	ASSFGDSYNSPLH
TRBV20-1	few	SARQGLGLAKNIQY
TRBV14	-	ASSRWRNTGPADRNTEAF
TRBV12-3/TRBV12-4	many	ASSQGQPNQPQH